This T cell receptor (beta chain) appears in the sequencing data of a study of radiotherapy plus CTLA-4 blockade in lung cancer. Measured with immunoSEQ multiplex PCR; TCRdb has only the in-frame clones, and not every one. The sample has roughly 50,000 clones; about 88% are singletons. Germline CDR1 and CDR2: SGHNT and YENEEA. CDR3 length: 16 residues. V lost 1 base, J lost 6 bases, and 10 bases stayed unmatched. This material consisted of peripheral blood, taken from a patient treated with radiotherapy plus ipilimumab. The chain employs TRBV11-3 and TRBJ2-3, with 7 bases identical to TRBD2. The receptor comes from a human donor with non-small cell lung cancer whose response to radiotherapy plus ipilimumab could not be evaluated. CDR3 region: CASSLGKRDRLDTQYF. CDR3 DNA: TGTGCCAGCAGCTTAGGAAAGCGGGATAGGTTGGATACGCAGTATTTT.